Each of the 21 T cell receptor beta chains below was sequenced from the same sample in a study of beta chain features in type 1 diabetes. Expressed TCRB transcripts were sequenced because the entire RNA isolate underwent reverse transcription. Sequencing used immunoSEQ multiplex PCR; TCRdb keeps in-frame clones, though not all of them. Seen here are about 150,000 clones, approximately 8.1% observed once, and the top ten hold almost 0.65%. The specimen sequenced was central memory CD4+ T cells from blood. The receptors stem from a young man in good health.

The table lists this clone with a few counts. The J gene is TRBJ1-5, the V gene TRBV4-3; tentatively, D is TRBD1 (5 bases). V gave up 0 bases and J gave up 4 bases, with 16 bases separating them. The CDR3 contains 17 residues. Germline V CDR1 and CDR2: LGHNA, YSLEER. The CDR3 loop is CASSQDWAGMWNQPQHF. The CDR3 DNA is TGCGCCAGCAGCCAAGATTGGGCAGGGATGTGGAATCAGCCCCAGCATTTT.

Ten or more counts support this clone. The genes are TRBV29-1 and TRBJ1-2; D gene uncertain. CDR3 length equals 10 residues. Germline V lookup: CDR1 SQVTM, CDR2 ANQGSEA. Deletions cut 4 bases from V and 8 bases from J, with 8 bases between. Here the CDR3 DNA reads TGCAGCGTTGGAGCCGGGGGCTACACCTTC. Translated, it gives CSVGAGGYTF.

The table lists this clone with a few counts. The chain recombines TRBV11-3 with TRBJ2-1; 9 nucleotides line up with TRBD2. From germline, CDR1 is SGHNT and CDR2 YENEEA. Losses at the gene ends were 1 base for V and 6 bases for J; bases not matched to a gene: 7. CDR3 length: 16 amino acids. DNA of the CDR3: TGTGCCAGCAGCTTAGGAGAGACTAGCGGAACCAATGAGCAGTTCTTC. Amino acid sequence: CASSLGETSGTNEQFF.

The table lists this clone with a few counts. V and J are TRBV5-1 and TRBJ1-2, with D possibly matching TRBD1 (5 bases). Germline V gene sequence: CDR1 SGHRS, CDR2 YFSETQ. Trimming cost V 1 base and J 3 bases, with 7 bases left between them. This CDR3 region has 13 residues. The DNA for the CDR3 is TGCGCCAGCAGCTTGCCGGGGGACTATGGCTACACCTTC. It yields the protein CASSLPGDYGYTF.

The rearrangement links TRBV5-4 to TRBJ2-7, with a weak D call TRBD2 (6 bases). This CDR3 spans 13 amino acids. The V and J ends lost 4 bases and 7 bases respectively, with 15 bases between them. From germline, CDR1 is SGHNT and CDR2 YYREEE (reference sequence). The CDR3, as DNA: TGTGCCAGCAGCCTGCGTGGTGGGGGGGAGCAGTACTTC. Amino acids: CASSLRGGGEQYF.

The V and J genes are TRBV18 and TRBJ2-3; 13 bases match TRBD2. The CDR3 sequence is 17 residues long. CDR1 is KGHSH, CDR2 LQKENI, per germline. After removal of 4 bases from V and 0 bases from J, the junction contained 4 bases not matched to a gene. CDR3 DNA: TGTGCCAGCTCACTAGGGACTAGCGGGATGAGCACAGATACGCAGTATTTT. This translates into CASSLGTSGMSTDTQYF.

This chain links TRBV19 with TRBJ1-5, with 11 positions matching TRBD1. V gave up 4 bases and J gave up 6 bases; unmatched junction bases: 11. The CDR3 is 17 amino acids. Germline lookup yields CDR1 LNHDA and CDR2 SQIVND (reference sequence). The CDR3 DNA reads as TGTGCCAGTAGTACAAGGACAGGGGGCACAGGTTCTCAGCCCCAGCATTTT. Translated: CASSTRTGGTGSQPQHF. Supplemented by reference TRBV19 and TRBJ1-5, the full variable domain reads DGGITQSPKYLFRKEGQNVTLSCEQNLNHDAMYWYRQDPGQGLRLIYYSQIVNDFQKGDIAEGYSVSREKKESFPLTVTSAQKNPTAFYLCASSTRTGGTGSQPQHFGDGTRLSIL.

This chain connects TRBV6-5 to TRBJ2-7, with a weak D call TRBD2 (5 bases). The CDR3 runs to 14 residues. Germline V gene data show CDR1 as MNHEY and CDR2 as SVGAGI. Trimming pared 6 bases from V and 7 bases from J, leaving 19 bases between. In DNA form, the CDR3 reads TGTGCCAGCAGACAAGGTCCCGGGGTCGAGGAGCAGTACTTC. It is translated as CASRQGPGVEEQYF.

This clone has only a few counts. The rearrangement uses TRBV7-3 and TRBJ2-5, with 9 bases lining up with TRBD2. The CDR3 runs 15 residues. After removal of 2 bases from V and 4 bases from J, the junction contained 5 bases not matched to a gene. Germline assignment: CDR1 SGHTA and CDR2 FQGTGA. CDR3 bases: TGTGCCAGCAGCTTAGGCGGGGGGGCCGGAGAGACCCAGTACTTC. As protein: CASSLGGGAGETQYF.

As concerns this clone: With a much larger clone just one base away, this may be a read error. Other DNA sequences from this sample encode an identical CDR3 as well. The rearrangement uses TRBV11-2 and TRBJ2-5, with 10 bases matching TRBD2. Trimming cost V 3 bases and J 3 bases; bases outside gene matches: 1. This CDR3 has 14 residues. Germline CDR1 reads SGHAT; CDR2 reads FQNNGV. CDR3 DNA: TGTGCCAGCAGCTTCGGACTAGCGGAAGAGACCCAGTACTTC. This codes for CASSFGLAEETQYF.

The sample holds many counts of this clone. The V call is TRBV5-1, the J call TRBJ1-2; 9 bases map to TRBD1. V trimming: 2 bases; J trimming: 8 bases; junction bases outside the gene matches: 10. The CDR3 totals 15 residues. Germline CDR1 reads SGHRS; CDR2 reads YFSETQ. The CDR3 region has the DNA TGCGCCAGCAGCTTCGACCGGACAGGGGTAACAGGCTACACCTTC. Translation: CASSFDRTGVTGYTF. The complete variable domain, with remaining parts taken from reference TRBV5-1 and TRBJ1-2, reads KAGVTQTPRYLIKTRGQQVTLSCSPISGHRSVSWYQQTPGQGLQFLFEYFSETQRNKGNFPGRFSGRQFSNSRSEMNVSTLELGDSALYLCASSFDRTGVTGYTFGSGTRLTVV.

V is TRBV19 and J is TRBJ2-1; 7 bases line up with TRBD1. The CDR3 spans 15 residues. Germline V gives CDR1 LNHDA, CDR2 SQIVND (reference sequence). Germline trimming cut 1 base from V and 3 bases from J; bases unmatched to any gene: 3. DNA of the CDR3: TGTGCCAGTAGTATAGCGGCAGGGGGCTACAATGAGCAGTTCTTC. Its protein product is CASSIAAGGYNEQFF.

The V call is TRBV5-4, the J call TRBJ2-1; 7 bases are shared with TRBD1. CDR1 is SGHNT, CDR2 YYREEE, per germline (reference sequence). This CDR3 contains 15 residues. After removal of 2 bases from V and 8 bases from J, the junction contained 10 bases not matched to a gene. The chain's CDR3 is CASSFGPGQIDEQFF. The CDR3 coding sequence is TGTGCCAGCAGCTTTGGACCGGGACAGATCGATGAGCAGTTCTTC.

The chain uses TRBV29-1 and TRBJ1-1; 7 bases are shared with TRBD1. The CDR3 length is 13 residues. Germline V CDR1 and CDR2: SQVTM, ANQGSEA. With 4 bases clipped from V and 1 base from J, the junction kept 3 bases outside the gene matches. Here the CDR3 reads CSVGGGSNTEAFF. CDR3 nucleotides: TGCAGCGTTGGAGGGGGCTCGAACACTGAAGCTTTCTTT.

This CDR3 is CASSLFRGTKGYTF. The CDR3 DNA is TGTGCCAGCAGCTTGTTCCGGGGGACGAAGGGCTACACCTTC. The chain has TRBV5-8 and TRBJ1-2, with D maybe TRBD1 (5 bases). Trimming cost V 1 base and J 8 bases, with 15 bases left between them. The germline gives CDR1 SGHTS, CDR2 YDEGEE. The CDR3 is 14 amino acids.

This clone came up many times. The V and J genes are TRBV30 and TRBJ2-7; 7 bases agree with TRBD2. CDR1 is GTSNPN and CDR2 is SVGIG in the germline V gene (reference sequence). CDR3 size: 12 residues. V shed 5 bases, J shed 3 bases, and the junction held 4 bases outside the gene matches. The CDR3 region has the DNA TGTGCCTGGGGAAGGGAGGGCTACGAGCAGTACTTC. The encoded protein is CAWGREGYEQYF.

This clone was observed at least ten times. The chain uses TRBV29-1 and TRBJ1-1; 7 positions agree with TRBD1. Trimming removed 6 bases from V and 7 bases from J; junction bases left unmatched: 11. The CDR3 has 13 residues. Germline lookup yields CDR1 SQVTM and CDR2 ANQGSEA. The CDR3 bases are TGCAGCGTGCGGGACAGTAGAAGATTTGAAGCTTTCTTT. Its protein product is CSVRDSRRFEAFF.

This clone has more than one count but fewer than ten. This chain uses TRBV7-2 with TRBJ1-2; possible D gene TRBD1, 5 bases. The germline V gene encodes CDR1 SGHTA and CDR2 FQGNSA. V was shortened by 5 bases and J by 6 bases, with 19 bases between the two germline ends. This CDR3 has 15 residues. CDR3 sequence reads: CASSPRGGPYNGYTF. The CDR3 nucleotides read TGTGCCAGCAGCCCCCGGGGGGGACCATATAATGGCTACACCTTC.

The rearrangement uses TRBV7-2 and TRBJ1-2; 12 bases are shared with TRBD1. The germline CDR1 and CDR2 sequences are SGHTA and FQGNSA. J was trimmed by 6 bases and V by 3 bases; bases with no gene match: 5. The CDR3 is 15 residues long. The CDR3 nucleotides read TGTGCCAGCAGCTTGGAGGGACAGGGGGCGCATGGCTACACCTTC. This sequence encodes CASSLEGQGAHGYTF.

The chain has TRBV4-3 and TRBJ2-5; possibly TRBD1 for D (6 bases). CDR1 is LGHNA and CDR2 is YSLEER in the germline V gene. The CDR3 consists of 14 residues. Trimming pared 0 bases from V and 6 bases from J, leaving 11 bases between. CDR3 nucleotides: TGCGCCAGCAGCCAAGAGGGGGCTGAGAAGACCCAGTACTTC. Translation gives CASSQEGAEKTQYF.

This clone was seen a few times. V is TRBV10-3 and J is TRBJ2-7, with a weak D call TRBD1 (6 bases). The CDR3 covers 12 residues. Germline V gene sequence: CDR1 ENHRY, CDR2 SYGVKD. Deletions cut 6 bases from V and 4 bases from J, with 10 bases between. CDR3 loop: CAISLQGYEQYF. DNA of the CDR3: TGTGCCATCAGCCTACAGGGTTACGAGCAGTACTTC.